This T cell receptor (beta chain) was captured in a study of CD8 T cells in Susac syndrome. Random hexamers were used to reverse transcribe about 0.5 to 1 ug of RNA. An immunoSEQ multiplex PCR amplified TCR beta CDR3 over 54 Vbeta and 13 Jbeta. Using its own MiXCR run on the immunoSEQ multiplex PCR reads, TCRdb lists one record per CDR3 protein. The data show approximately 79,000 distinct CDR3 sequences, approximately 93% seen once. The CDR3 consists of 18 residues. Germline V gene data show CDR1 as MGHRA and CDR2 as YSYEKL. V was trimmed by 3 bases and J by 2 bases, leaving 21 bases between them. The material sequenced was CD8+ T cells from PBMCs. The chain employs TRBV4-1 and TRBJ2-3; tentative D call: TRBD1 (6 bases). This TCR derives from a human donor with Susac syndrome. The CDR3, as DNA: TGCGCCAGCAGCCAGCTATCTTCCCCAGGGGTCTACACAGATACGCAGTATTTT. This gives the protein CASSQLSSPGVYTDTQYF.